This paragraph covers one TCR beta chain sequence. Its cognate antigen is unknown. The junction differs from germline at one of its ends, possibly a read error. The TCR beta CDR3 regions underwent amplification using RNA transcripts as the source. HTBI primers were used for first-round RT-PCR of the TCR CDR3. TCRdb re-analysed the multiplex PCR reads in MiXCR, keeping a single row per CDR3 protein. The table lists about 300,000 distinct CDR3 sequences, roughly an eighth of them singletons. The germline V gene has CDR1 KGHSH and CDR2 LQKENI. This CDR3 comprises 14 residues. The data were obtained in a study of T cells in Graves' hyperthyroidism and ophthalmopathy. General study points: Ophthalmopathy was model-predicted a median about 7.1 months pre-onset. Blood also contained most expanded thyroid clonotypes above 0.001.

Sequencing input: blood. This sequence originates from a woman aged 40 to 50 with Graves' hyperthyroidism. The chain carries TRBV18 and TRBJ2-7, with D possibly TRBD2 on 5 matching bases. CDR3 coding DNA: TGTGCCAGCTCACCTCCAGCGGACTCCTACGGGCAGTACTTC. This codes for CASSPPADSYGQYF.